This paragraph reports one T cell receptor beta chain. The sample is drawn from a study of blood T cell repertoires in COVID-19. Study summary: COVID-19 samples collected from the United States, Italy and Spain covered acute and convalescent phases. Sources were T cells, B-cell-depleted T cells, or PBMCs; the material itself was cDNA or gDNA.

Per the original data handling: How many nucleated cells were present was estimated from reference gene primer amplification. The method was immunoSEQ multiplex PCR; TCRdb's version includes in-frame clones alone and lacks a portion of them. The DNA was the basis for D and trimming; V, J and clone size are from that table. This sample carries some 42,000 clones, more than 65% of them seen once, and the ten largest clones take about 27%. Source material: peripheral blood. The TCR comes from a man older than 75 with acute or convalescent COVID-19.

As DNA, the CDR3 is TGCGCCAGCAGCCCCCGAGGTCAGTCAGGCTACACCTTC. It specifies CASSPRGQSGYTF. V gene TRBV5-1 combines with J gene TRBJ1-2; unclear D gene. The CDR3 loop spans 13 amino acids. V lost 4 bases, J lost 8 bases, and 15 bases lay in between. Germline V lookup: CDR1 SGHRS, CDR2 YFSETQ.